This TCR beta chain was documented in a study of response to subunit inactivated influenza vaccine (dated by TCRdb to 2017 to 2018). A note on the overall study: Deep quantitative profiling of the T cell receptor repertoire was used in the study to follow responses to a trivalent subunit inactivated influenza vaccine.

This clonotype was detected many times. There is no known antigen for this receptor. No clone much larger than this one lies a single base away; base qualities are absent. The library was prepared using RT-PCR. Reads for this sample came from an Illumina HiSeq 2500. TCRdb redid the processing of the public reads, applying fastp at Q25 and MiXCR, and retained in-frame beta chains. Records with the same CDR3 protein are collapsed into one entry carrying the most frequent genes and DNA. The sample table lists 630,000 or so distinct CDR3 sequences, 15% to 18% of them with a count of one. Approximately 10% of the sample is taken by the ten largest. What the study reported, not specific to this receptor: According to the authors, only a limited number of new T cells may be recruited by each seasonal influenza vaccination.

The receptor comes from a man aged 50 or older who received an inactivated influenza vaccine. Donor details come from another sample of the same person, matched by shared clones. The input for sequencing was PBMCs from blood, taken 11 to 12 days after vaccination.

The DNA sequence follows: TGCAGCGTTGATAGCACCGGGGAGCTGTTTTTT. The translation is CSVDSTGELFF. The V gene is TRBV29-1 and the J gene is TRBJ2-2; there is no confident call for the D gene. V and J lose 3 bases and 4 bases, and a span of 3 bases separates them. The CDR3 has 11 amino acids, counting the end cysteine and phenylalanine. The CDR3 DNA has 33 bases and is translated from base 1. In the germline V gene, CDR1 corresponds to SQVTM and CDR2 to ANQGSEA.